Listed below are T cell receptor beta chains from one sample, sequenced in a study of blood T cell repertoires in COVID-19. Some clones are missing from TCRdb's copy, which holds only in-frame ones; the method was immunoSEQ multiplex PCR. Found here are 350,000 or so clones, around 82% of them singletons; the top ten hold almost 3%. Sequenced input: peripheral blood. The source of these receptors is a man aged 25 to 40 with active or convalescent COVID-19. The CDR3 runs from the conserved cysteine through the conserved F or W. The order of the fields is D gene, clone size, CDR3 length, J gene, V gene, CDR3 DNA, CDR3 protein. A D gene is named only where the DNA matches it firmly. Not every row has a clone size; where given, it reads once, few, many or a size class.

d_call: -; clone_size: -; cdr3_length: 11; j_call: TRBJ2-5; v_call: TRBV5-5; cdr3_nt: TGTGCCAGCATTCTGGCCGAGACCCAGTACTTC; cdr3_aa: CASILAETQYF
d_call: -; clone_size: -; cdr3_length: 14; j_call: TRBJ1-4; v_call: TRBV7-9; cdr3_nt: TGTGCCAGCAGCTTAGCGATGGGAGGGGAAAAACTGTTTTTT; cdr3_aa: CASSLAMGGEKLFF
d_call: TRBD1; clone_size: -; cdr3_length: 15; j_call: TRBJ1-3; v_call: TRBV30; cdr3_nt: TGTGCCTGGAGTGTCACAGGGGGCTACGGAAACACCATATATTTT; cdr3_aa: CAWSVTGGYGNTIYF
d_call: -; clone_size: -; cdr3_length: 14; j_call: TRBJ1-5; v_call: TRBV6-5; cdr3_nt: TGTGCCAGCAGTTTAAAGACAGGTGATCAGCCCCAGCATTTT; cdr3_aa: CASSLKTGDQPQHF
d_call: -; clone_size: -; cdr3_length: 12; j_call: TRBJ2-7; v_call: TRBV29-1; cdr3_nt: TGCAGCGTTGAACCAGAAGCGTACGAGCAGTACTTC; cdr3_aa: CSVEPEAYEQYF
d_call: -; clone_size: once; cdr3_length: 14; j_call: TRBJ1-2; v_call: TRBV7-9; cdr3_nt: TGTGCCAGCAGCTTAGCGGGCGGGGACTATGGCTACACCTTC; cdr3_aa: CASSLAGGDYGYTF
d_call: TRBD2; clone_size: -; cdr3_length: 20; j_call: TRBJ2-6; v_call: TRBV4-2; cdr3_nt: TGTGCCAGCAGCCAAGATCCCACTAGCGGGGTGGGTTCTGGGGCCAACGTCCTGACTTTC; cdr3_aa: CASSQDPTSGVGSGANVLTF
d_call: -; clone_size: -; cdr3_length: 14; j_call: TRBJ1-1; v_call: TRBV12-5; cdr3_nt: TGTGCTAGTGGTTTGACAGTTTTGGACACTGAAGCTTTCTTT; cdr3_aa: CASGLTVLDTEAFF
d_call: -; clone_size: -; cdr3_length: 17; j_call: TRBJ1-6; v_call: TRBV5-1; cdr3_nt: TGCGCCAGCAGCTTGGTAGAATATGGACAAAGAAATTCACCCCTCCACTTT; cdr3_aa: CASSLVEYGQRNSPLHF
d_call: -; clone_size: -; cdr3_length: 12; j_call: TRBJ1-2; v_call: TRBV6-2/TRBV6-3; cdr3_nt: TGTGCCAGCAGCACAGGGCAGACGGGCTACACCTTC; cdr3_aa: CASSTGQTGYTF
d_call: -; clone_size: -; cdr3_length: 16; j_call: TRBJ2-7; v_call: TRBV3-1/TRBV3-2; cdr3_nt: TGTGCCAGCAGCCAAGTGCGGGACCGCGGCTCCTACGAGCAGTACTTC; cdr3_aa: CASSQVRDRGSYEQYF
d_call: -; clone_size: few; cdr3_length: 13; j_call: TRBJ1-1; v_call: TRBV11-2; cdr3_nt: TGTGCCAGCAGTCTAGCGGGTTTCACTGAAGCTTTCTTT; cdr3_aa: CASSLAGFTEAFF
d_call: -; clone_size: -; cdr3_length: 11; j_call: TRBJ1-1; v_call: TRBV24-1; cdr3_nt: TGTGCCACCAGTGACGGCACTGAAGCTTTCTTT; cdr3_aa: CATSDGTEAFF
d_call: -; clone_size: -; cdr3_length: 15; j_call: TRBJ2-3; v_call: TRBV11-2; cdr3_nt: TGTGCCAGCACCCCGGGGAGGGGGAGATGGGATACGCAGTATTTT; cdr3_aa: CASTPGRGRWDTQYF
d_call: TRBD1; clone_size: once; cdr3_length: 15; j_call: TRBJ1-4; v_call: TRBV5-1; cdr3_nt: TGCGCCAGCAGCCCATGGGACAGGGGTAATGAAAAACTGTTTTTT; cdr3_aa: CASSPWDRGNEKLFF
d_call: TRBD2; clone_size: -; cdr3_length: 13; j_call: TRBJ2-1; v_call: TRBV7-2; cdr3_nt: TGTGCCAGCAGCGCCTCGAACCGGGACTACCCGTTCTTC; cdr3_aa: CASSASNRDYPFF
d_call: -; clone_size: -; cdr3_length: 15; j_call: TRBJ2-7; v_call: TRBV11-3; cdr3_nt: TGTGCCAGCAGCTTAGGAGGACAGAGCTCCTACGAGCAGTACTTC; cdr3_aa: CASSLGGQSSYEQYF
d_call: -; clone_size: -; cdr3_length: 12; j_call: TRBJ2-7; v_call: TRBV5-1; cdr3_nt: TGCGCCAGCAGCTTCTACGGGGACGAGCAGTACTTC; cdr3_aa: CASSFYGDEQYF
d_call: -; clone_size: -; cdr3_length: 17; j_call: TRBJ1-1; v_call: TRBV28; cdr3_nt: TGTGCCAGCAGTTCCCCCGTGATGGGGCGAGAAGGCACTGAAGCTTTCTTT; cdr3_aa: CASSSPVMGREGTEAFF
d_call: TRBD1; clone_size: once; cdr3_length: 15; j_call: TRBJ2-3; v_call: TRBV29-1; cdr3_nt: TGCAGCGTTGAAGGCTCGACAGGGGCCACAGATACGCAGTATTTT; cdr3_aa: CSVEGSTGATDTQYF
d_call: -; clone_size: -; cdr3_length: 12; j_call: TRBJ2-5; v_call: TRBV12-3/TRBV12-4; cdr3_nt: TGTGCCAGCAGGCTCCGGTCCTCCGGGCAGTACTTC; cdr3_aa: CASRLRSSGQYF
d_call: -; clone_size: -; cdr3_length: 12; j_call: TRBJ2-7; v_call: TRBV3-1/TRBV3-2; cdr3_nt: TGTGCCAGCAGCCAATCGGGCTACGAGCAGTACTTC; cdr3_aa: CASSQSGYEQYF
d_call: -; clone_size: once; cdr3_length: 16; j_call: TRBJ2-3; v_call: TRBV5-4; cdr3_nt: TGTGCCAGCAGGACAGGCCCTGACCCTAGCACAGATACGCAGTATTTT; cdr3_aa: CASRTGPDPSTDTQYF
d_call: -; clone_size: -; cdr3_length: 15; j_call: TRBJ2-5; v_call: TRBV11-1; cdr3_nt: TGTGCCAGCAGCATTAGCGGATCCCGGGGAGAGACCCAGTACTTC; cdr3_aa: CASSISGSRGETQYF
d_call: TRBD1; clone_size: -; cdr3_length: 15; j_call: TRBJ2-5; v_call: TRBV5-1; cdr3_nt: TGCGCCAGCAGCGAGCCGACAGGGACCGGTGAGACCCAGTACTTC; cdr3_aa: CASSEPTGTGETQYF
d_call: TRBD2; clone_size: -; cdr3_length: 16; j_call: TRBJ2-6; v_call: TRBV11-2; cdr3_nt: TGTGCCAGCAGCTTCTTCGGGAGGGGTGGGCCCAACGTCCTGACTTTC; cdr3_aa: CASSFFGRGGPNVLTF
d_call: -; clone_size: -; cdr3_length: 13; j_call: TRBJ1-1; v_call: TRBV6-6; cdr3_nt: TGTGCCAGCAGTTACTCCCGGAACACTGAAGCTTTCTTT; cdr3_aa: CASSYSRNTEAFF
d_call: -; clone_size: -; cdr3_length: 15; j_call: TRBJ1-5; v_call: TRBV19; cdr3_nt: TGTGCCAGTAGTATGGGGTCGGGAGGCAATCAGCCCCAGCATTTT; cdr3_aa: CASSMGSGGNQPQHF
d_call: -; clone_size: -; cdr3_length: 13; j_call: TRBJ2-1; v_call: TRBV5-1; cdr3_nt: TGCGCCAGCAGCCTGGGGACTTACAATGAGCAGTTCTTC; cdr3_aa: CASSLGTYNEQFF
d_call: TRBD2; clone_size: -; cdr3_length: 15; j_call: TRBJ2-1; v_call: TRBV9; cdr3_nt: TGTGCCAGCAGCGTAGTAGCGGGAAGTACGAATGAGCAGTTCTTC; cdr3_aa: CASSVVAGSTNEQFF
d_call: TRBD2; clone_size: -; cdr3_length: 17; j_call: TRBJ2-2; v_call: TRBV5-1; cdr3_nt: TGCGCCAGCAGCTTAACACTAGCGGGGTTGAACACCGGGGAGCTGTTTTTT; cdr3_aa: CASSLTLAGLNTGELFF
d_call: -; clone_size: -; cdr3_length: 12; j_call: TRBJ1-1; v_call: TRBV30; cdr3_nt: TGTGCCTGGAGTGTAAGTTCAGCTGAAGCTTTCTTT; cdr3_aa: CAWSVSSAEAFF
d_call: -; clone_size: -; cdr3_length: 12; j_call: TRBJ1-6; v_call: TRBV27; cdr3_nt: TGTGCCAGCAGTTTACTAGATTCACCCCTCCACTTT; cdr3_aa: CASSLLDSPLHF
d_call: -; clone_size: -; cdr3_length: 12; j_call: TRBJ1-5; v_call: TRBV30; cdr3_nt: TGTGCCTGGAGTATCAGGGATCAGCCCCAGCATTTT; cdr3_aa: CAWSIRDQPQHF
d_call: TRBD2; clone_size: -; cdr3_length: 15; j_call: TRBJ2-1; v_call: TRBV24-1; cdr3_nt: TGTGCCACCAGTGACCCCGGGACTAGCAGTATGGGGCAGTTCTTC; cdr3_aa: CATSDPGTSSMGQFF
d_call: TRBD2; clone_size: -; cdr3_length: 15; j_call: TRBJ2-7; v_call: TRBV28; cdr3_nt: TGTGCCAGCAGTTTATCGGGCGGGGGGGCCTACGAGCAGTACTTC; cdr3_aa: CASSLSGGGAYEQYF
d_call: -; clone_size: -; cdr3_length: 12; j_call: TRBJ1-2; v_call: TRBV2; cdr3_nt: TGTGCCAGCAGCCCCCGGTATGATGGCTACACCTTC; cdr3_aa: CASSPRYDGYTF
d_call: -; clone_size: once; cdr3_length: 11; j_call: TRBJ2-4; v_call: TRBV7-3; cdr3_nt: TGTGCCAGCAGCCCCGGTATTGTTCAGTACTTC; cdr3_aa: CASSPGIVQYF
d_call: -; clone_size: once; cdr3_length: 15; j_call: TRBJ2-3; v_call: TRBV6-2/TRBV6-3; cdr3_nt: TGTGCCAGCAGTTACTCGACTAGGGCGCCAGATACGCAGTATTTT; cdr3_aa: CASSYSTRAPDTQYF
d_call: TRBD1; clone_size: -; cdr3_length: 14; j_call: TRBJ2-7; v_call: TRBV29-1; cdr3_nt: TGCAGCGTCCGGGCGAACAGGGGAACCTACGAGCAGTACTTC; cdr3_aa: CSVRANRGTYEQYF
d_call: TRBD1; clone_size: -; cdr3_length: 14; j_call: TRBJ1-5; v_call: TRBV20-1; cdr3_nt: TGCAGTGCTAGTTACGGACAGGTCAATCAGCCCCAGCATTTT; cdr3_aa: CSASYGQVNQPQHF
d_call: -; clone_size: -; cdr3_length: 15; j_call: TRBJ2-1; v_call: TRBV4-1; cdr3_nt: TGCGCCAGCAGCCCACTACCTGCTGGATACAATGAGCAGTTCTTC; cdr3_aa: CASSPLPAGYNEQFF
d_call: TRBD2; clone_size: -; cdr3_length: 15; j_call: TRBJ2-3; v_call: TRBV2; cdr3_nt: TGTGCCAGCAGCCGACTAGCGTCTAGCACAGATACGCAGTATTTT; cdr3_aa: CASSRLASSTDTQYF
d_call: -; clone_size: once; cdr3_length: 13; j_call: TRBJ1-2; v_call: TRBV7-3; cdr3_nt: TGTGCCAGCAGCTTTGGGCCGTCCTATGGCTACACCTTC; cdr3_aa: CASSFGPSYGYTF
d_call: TRBD1; clone_size: -; cdr3_length: 13; j_call: TRBJ2-3; v_call: TRBV30; cdr3_nt: TGTGCCTGGGATATCACAGGGGCGAATACGCAGTATTTT; cdr3_aa: CAWDITGANTQYF
d_call: -; clone_size: once; cdr3_length: 13; j_call: TRBJ1-2; v_call: TRBV6-1; cdr3_nt: TGTGCCAGCAGTGAAGCGAGGAGAGATGGCTACACCTTC; cdr3_aa: CASSEARRDGYTF
d_call: -; clone_size: -; cdr3_length: 16; j_call: TRBJ2-7; v_call: TRBV7-8; cdr3_nt: TGTGCCAGCAGCTTAGTGTCTGCGGACAGCTCAATACTGGAGTACTTC; cdr3_aa: CASSLVSADSSILEYF